This paragraph reports one T cell receptor (beta chain). The CDR3 spans 16 residues. V gave up 4 bases and J gave up 1 base, with 14 bases separating them. Germline-derived CDR1 and CDR2 are SGHRS and YFSETQ. This record belongs to a study of blood T cell repertoires in COVID-19. Libraries were prepared by immunoSEQ multiplex PCR; TCRdb keeps only in-frame clonotypes and omits some of them. The sample holds approximately 260,000 clones, 87% seen once. Sequencing used peripheral blood. The TCR comes from a man aged 55-75 years who had recovered from COVID-19. V is TRBV5-1 and J is TRBJ2-2; maybe TRBD1 (5 bases). The CDR3 nucleotides are TGCGCCAGCAGCCCCCAGGGTGAAGAGAACACCGGGGAGCTGTTTTTT. Protein: CASSPQGEENTGELFF. Variable domain in full (rest from reference TRBV5-1 and TRBJ2-2): KAGVTQTPRYLIKTRGQQVTLSCSPISGHRSVSWYQQTPGQGLQFLFEYFSETQRNKGNFPGRFSGRQFSNSRSEMNVSTLELGDSALYLCASSPQGEENTGELFFGEGSRLTVL.